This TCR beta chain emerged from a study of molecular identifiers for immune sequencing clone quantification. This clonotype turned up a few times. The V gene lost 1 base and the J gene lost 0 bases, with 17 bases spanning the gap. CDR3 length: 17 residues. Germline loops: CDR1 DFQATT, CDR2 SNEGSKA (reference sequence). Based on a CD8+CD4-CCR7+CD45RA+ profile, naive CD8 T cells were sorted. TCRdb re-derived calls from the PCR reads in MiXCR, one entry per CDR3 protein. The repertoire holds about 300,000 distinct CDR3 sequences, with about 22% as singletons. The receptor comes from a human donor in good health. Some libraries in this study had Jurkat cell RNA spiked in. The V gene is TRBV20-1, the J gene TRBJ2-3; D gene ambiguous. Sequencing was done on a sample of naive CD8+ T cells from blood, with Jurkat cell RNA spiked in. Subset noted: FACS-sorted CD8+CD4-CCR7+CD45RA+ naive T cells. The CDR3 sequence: CSARGALGAQSTDTQYF. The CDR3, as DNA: TGCAGTGCTAGAGGTGCTTTAGGAGCCCAAAGCACAGATACGCAGTATTTT.